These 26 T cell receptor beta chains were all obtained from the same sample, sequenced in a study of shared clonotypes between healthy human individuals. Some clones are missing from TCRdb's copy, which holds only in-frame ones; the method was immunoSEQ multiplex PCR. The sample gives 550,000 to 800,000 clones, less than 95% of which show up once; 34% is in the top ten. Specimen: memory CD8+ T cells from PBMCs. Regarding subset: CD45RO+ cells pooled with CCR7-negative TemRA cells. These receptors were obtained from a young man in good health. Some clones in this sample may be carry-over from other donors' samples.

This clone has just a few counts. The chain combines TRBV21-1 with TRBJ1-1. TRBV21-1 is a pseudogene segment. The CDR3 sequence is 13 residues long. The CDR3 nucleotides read TGTGCCAGCAGCAACACGGGGGGCGCGGAAGCTTTCTTT. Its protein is CASSNTGGAEAFF.

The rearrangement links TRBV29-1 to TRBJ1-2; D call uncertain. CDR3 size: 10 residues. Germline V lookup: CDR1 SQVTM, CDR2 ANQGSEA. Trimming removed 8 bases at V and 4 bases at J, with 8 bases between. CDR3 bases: TGCAGCACCGACATCTATGGCTACACCTTC. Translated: CSTDIYGYTF.

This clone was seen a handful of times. CDR3 amino acids: CASSQVSQRNTGELFF. The CDR3 DNA follows: TGCGCCAGCAGCCAAGTTTCCCAGAGGAACACCGGGGAGCTGTTTTTT. The chain links TRBV4-1 to TRBJ2-2; D is ambiguous. CDR3 size: 16 residues. Between the trimmed V and J ends, which lost 1 base and 1 base, there was a span of 10 bases. Germline V lookup: CDR1 MGHRA, CDR2 YSYEKL.

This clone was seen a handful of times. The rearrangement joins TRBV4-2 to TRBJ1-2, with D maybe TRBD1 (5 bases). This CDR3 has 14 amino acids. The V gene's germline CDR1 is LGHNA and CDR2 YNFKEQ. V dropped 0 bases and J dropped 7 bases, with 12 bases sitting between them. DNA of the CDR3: TGTGCCAGCAGCCAAGAGGGGGTAATACTTGGCTACACCTTC. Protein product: CASSQEGVILGYTF.

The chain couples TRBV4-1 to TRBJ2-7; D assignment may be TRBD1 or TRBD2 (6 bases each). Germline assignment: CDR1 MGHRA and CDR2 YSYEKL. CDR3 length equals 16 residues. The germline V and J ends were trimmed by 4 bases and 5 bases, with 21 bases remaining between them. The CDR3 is CASSLRTPGAPHEQYF. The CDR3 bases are TGCGCCAGCAGCCTAAGGACTCCGGGGGCGCCCCACGAGCAGTACTTC.

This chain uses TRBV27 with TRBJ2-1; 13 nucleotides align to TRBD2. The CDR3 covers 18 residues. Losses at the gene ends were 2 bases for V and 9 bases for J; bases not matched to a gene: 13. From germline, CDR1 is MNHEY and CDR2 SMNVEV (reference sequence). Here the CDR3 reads CASSLGLAGASRWGEQFF. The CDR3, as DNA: TGTGCCAGCAGTTTAGGACTAGCGGGAGCTTCTCGATGGGGTGAGCAGTTCTTC.

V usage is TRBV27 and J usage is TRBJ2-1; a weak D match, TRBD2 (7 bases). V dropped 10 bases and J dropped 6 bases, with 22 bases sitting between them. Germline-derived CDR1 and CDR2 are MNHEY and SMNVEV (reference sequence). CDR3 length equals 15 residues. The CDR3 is CATTGVGGVINEQFF. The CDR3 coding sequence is TGTGCCACCACCGGGGTAGGGGGGGTGATCAATGAGCAGTTCTTC.

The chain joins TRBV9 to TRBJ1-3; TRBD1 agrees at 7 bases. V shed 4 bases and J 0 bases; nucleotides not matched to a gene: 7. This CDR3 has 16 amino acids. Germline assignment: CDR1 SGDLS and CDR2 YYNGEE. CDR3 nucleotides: TGTGCCAGCAGCTTCCCCAGGGGGAGCTCTGGAAACACCATATATTTT. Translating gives CASSFPRGSSGNTIYF.

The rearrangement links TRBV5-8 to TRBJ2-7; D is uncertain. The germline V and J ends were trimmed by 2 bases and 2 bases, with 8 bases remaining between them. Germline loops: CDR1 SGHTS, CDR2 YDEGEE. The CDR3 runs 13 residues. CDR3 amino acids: CASSFADTYEQYF. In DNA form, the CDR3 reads TGTGCCAGCAGCTTTGCAGATACCTACGAGCAGTACTTC. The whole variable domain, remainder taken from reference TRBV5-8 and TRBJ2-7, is EAGVTQSPTHLIKTRGQQATLRCSPISGHTSVYWYQQALGLGLQFLLWYDEGEERNRGNFPPRFSGRQFPNYSSELNVNALELEDSALYLCASSFADTYEQYFGPGTRLTVT.

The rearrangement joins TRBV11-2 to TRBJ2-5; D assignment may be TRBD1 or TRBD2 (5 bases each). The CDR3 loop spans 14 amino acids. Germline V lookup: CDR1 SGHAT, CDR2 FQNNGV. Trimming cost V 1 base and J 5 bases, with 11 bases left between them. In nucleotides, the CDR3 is TGTGCCAGCAGCTTAGTCGGGACCCCCGAGACCCAGTACTTC. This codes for CASSLVGTPETQYF.

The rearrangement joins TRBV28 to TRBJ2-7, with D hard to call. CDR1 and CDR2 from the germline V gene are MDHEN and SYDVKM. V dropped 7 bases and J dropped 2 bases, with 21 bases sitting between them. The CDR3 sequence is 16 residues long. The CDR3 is CASTPVDGSVAYEQYF. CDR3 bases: TGTGCCAGCACCCCTGTCGACGGGTCGGTAGCCTACGAGCAGTACTTC. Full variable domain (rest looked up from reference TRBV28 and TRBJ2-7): DVKVTQSSRYLVKRTGEKVFLECVQDMDHENMFWYRQDPGLGLRLIYFSYDVKMKEKGDIPEGYSVSREKKERFSLILESASTNQTSMYLCASTPVDGSVAYEQYFGPGTRLTVT.

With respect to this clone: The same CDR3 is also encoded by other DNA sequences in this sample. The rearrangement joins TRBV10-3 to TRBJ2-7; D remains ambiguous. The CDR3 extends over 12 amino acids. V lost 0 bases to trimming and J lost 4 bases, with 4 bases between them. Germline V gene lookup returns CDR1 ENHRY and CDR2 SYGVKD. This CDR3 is CAISESTYEQYF. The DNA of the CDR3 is TGTGCCATCAGTGAGTCGACGTACGAGCAGTACTTC.

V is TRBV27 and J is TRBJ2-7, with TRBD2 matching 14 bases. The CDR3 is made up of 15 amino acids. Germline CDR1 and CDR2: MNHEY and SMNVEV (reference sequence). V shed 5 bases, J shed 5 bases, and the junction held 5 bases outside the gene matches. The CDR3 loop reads CASSQRLAGGNEQYF. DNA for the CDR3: TGTGCCAGCAGTCAGAGACTAGCGGGAGGGAACGAGCAGTACTTC.

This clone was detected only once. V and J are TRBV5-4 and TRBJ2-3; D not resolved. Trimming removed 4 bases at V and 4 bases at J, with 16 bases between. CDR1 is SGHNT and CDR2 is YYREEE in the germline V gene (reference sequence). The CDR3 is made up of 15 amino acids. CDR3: CASSGDQHGADTQYF. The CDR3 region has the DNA TGTGCCAGCAGCGGCGACCAGCATGGGGCAGATACGCAGTATTTT.

CDR3 coding DNA: TGTGCCAGCACCCTTGGGGTTTCTGAGCGCGGCGGCAATCAGCCCCAGCATTTT. Amino acids: CASTLGVSERGGNQPQHF. V gene TRBV28 combines with J gene TRBJ1-5, with D unclear. This CDR3 has 18 residues. V shed 7 bases and J shed 2 bases, with 24 bases lying between them. Germline CDR1 is MDHEN and CDR2 is SYDVKM. Full variable domain (rest looked up from reference TRBV28 and TRBJ1-5): DVKVTQSSRYLVKRTGEKVFLECVQDMDHENMFWYRQDPGLGLRLIYFSYDVKMKEKGDIPEGYSVSREKKERFSLILESASTNQTSMYLCASTLGVSERGGNQPQHFGDGTRLSIL.

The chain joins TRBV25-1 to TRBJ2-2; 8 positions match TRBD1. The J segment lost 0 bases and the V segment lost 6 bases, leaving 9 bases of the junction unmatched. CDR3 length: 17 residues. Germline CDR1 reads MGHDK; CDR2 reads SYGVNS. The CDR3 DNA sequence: TGTGCCAGCAGAAAGGACAGGGCGGGCTCGAACACCGGGGAGCTGTTTTTT. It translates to CASRKDRAGSNTGELFF. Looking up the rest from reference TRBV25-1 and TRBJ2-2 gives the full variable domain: EADIYQTPRYLVIGTGKKITLECSQTMGHDKMYWYQQDPGMELHLIHYSYGVNSTEKGDLSSESTVSRIRTEHFPLTLESARPSHTSQYLCASRKDRAGSNTGELFFGEGSRLTVL.

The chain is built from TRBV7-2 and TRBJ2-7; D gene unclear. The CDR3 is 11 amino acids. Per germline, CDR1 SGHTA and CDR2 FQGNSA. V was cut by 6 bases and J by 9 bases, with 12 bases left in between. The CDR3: CASRQPFWQYF. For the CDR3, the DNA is TGTGCCAGCAGGCAACCATTCTGGCAGTACTTC.

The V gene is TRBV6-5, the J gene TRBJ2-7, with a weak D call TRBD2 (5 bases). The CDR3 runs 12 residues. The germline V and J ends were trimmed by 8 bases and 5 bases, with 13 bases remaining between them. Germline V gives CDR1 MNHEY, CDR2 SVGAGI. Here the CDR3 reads CASRRAGHEQYF. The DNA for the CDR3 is TGTGCCAGCCGACGTGCGGGCCACGAGCAGTACTTC.

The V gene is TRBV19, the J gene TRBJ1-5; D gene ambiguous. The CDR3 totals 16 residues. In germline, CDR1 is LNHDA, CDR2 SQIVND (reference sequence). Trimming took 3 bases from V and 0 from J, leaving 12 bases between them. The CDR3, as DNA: TGTGCCAGTAGTATTTACCCCGAACATAGCAATCAGCCCCAGCATTTT. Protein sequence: CASSIYPEHSNQPQHF.

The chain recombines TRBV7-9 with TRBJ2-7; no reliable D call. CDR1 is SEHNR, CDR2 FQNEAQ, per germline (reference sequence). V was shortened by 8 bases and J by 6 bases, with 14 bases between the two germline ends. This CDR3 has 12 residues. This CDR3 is CASGLTGFEQYF. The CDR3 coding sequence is TGTGCCAGCGGGCTGACCGGGTTCGAGCAGTACTTC. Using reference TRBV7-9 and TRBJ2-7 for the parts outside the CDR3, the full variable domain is DTGVSQNPRHKITKRGQNVTFRCDPISEHNRLYWYRQTLGQGPEFLTYFQNEAQLEKSRLLSDRFSAERPKGSFSTLEIQRTEQGDSAMYLCASGLTGFEQYFGPGTRLTVT.

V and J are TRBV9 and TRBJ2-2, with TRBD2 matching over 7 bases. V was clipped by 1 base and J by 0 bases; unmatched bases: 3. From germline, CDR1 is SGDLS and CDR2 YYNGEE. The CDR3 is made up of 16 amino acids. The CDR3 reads CASSVTGGSNTGELFF. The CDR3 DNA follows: TGTGCCAGCAGCGTAACCGGGGGGTCGAACACCGGGGAGCTGTTTTTT. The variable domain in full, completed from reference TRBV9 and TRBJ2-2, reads DSGVTQTPKHLITATGQRVTLRCSPRSGDLSVYWYQQSLDQGLQFLIQYYNGEERAKGNILERFSAQQFPDLHSELNLSSLELGDSALYFCASSVTGGSNTGELFFGEGSRLTVL.

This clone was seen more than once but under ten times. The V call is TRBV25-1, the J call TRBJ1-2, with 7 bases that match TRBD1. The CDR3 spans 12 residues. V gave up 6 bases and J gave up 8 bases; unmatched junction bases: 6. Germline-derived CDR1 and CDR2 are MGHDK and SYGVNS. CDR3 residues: CASRSTGTGYTF. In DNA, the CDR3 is TGTGCCAGCAGGTCGACAGGGACAGGCTACACCTTC.

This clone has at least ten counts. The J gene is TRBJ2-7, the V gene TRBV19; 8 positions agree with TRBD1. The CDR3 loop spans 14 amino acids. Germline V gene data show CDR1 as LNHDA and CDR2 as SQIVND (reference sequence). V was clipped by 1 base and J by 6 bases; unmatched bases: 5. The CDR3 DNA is TGTGCCAGTAGTATAGCAGGGGGCCTTAGCGAGCAGTACTTC. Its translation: CASSIAGGLSEQYF.

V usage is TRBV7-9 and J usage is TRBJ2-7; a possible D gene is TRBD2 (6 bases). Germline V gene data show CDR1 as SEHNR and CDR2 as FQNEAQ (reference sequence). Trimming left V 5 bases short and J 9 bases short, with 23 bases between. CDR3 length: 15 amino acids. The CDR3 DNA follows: TGTGCCAGCAGCCTGACATCTCCTACGAGACTAGGGCAGTACTTC. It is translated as CASSLTSPTRLGQYF.

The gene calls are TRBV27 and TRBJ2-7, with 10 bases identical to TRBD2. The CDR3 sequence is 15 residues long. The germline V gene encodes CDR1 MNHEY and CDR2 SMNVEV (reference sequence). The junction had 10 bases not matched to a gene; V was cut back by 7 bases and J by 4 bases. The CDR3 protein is CASKPLAGRSYEQYF. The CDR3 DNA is TGTGCCAGCAAGCCACTAGCGGGACGTTCATACGAGCAGTACTTC.

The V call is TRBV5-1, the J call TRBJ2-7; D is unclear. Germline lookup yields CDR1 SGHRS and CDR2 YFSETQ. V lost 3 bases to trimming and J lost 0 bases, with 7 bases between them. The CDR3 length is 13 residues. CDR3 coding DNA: TGCGCCAGCAGCTCCGAAAACTCCTACGAGCAGTACTTC. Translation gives CASSSENSYEQYF.